This entry lists 19 T cell receptor beta chains sequenced from one sample in a study of T cells in Graves' hyperthyroidism and ophthalmopathy (dated by TCRdb to about 2019). Receptor amplification or capture employed multiplex PCR. Sequenced on an Illumina HiSeq 2000. Amplification of TCR beta CDR3 regions was carried out from RNA transcripts. The first round of RT-PCR for the TCR CDR3 was performed with the HTBI primer set and the Qiagen OneStep RT-PCR kit. Using fastp trimming at Q25 and MiXCR clonotype assembly, TCRdb reanalyzed the public sequencing data and kept in-frame beta chains. Here each entry gathers all rows of one CDR3 protein and keeps the most common genes and DNA. The sample table contains about 260,000 distinct CDR3 sequences; only one count was recorded for around 20% of them. 64% of the sample belongs to the ten largest clones. The specimen was blood. Every receptor here comes from a man aged 25-40 years with Graves' ophthalmopathy.

Concerning this clonotype itself: The junction shows a germline mismatch at one end, possibly a read error. V is TRBV5-8 and J is TRBJ2-1; possible D gene TRBD1, 5 bases. The CDR3 spans 15 residues. Germline assignment: CDR1 SGHTS and CDR2 YDEGEE. CDR3 sequence: CTSSLWAGIKNEQFF. The CDR3 DNA is TGTACCAGCAGCCTCTGGGCAGGGATTAAGAATGAGCAGTTCTTC.

This sequence joins TRBV15 and TRBJ2-2; D may be TRBD2 (7 bases). V lost 3 bases to trimming and J lost 7 bases, with 15 bases between them. Germline CDR1 and CDR2: LNHNV and YYDKDF (reference sequence). This CDR3 has 15 amino acids. The CDR3 sequence: CATSSKGGAGGELFF. The DNA for the CDR3 is TGTGCCACCAGCAGTAAGGGGGGGGCTGGCGGGGAGCTGTTTTTT.

Many counts were recorded for this clonotype. The chain has TRBV19 and TRBJ2-1; D may be TRBD1 (6 bases). V was shortened by 6 bases and J by 0 bases, with 9 bases between the two germline ends. Germline V gene data show CDR1 as LNHDA and CDR2 as SQIVND (reference sequence). CDR3 length: 14 residues. The CDR3 reads CASRGGSSYNEQFF. CDR3 nucleotide sequence: TGTGCCAGTAGAGGGGGAAGCTCCTACAATGAGCAGTTCTTC.

A few counts support this clonotype. Sequence at one end of the junction differs from germline and may be a read error. V usage is TRBV6-1 and J usage is TRBJ2-4, with 16 bases fitting TRBD2. The CDR3 is made up of 17 amino acids. Germline V gene sequence: CDR1 MNHNS, CDR2 SASEGT. The DNA of the CDR3 is TGTGCCAGCAGTCGGGGGACTAGCGGGAGGGCCACAAACATTCAGTACTTC. The encoded protein is CASSRGTSGRATNIQYF.

The chain couples TRBV5-5 to TRBJ2-6; D possibly corresponds to TRBD1 (6 bases). Looked up from germline, CDR1 is SGHKS and CDR2 is YYEKEE (reference sequence). The CDR3 length is 14 residues. Trimming left V 7 bases short and J 1 base short, with 9 bases between. CDR3 loop: CASRQGSGANVLTF. CDR3 DNA sequence: TGTGCCAGCCGCCAGGGGTCTGGGGCCAACGTCCTGACTTTC.

The V call is TRBV11-1, the J call TRBJ2-1; weak D call: TRBD1 (5 bases). The CDR3 totals 15 residues. Trimming took off 5 bases at V and 0 bases at J, with 11 bases between the two ends. Germline V CDR1 and CDR2: SGHAT, FQDESV (reference sequence). CDR3 sequence (DNA): TGTGCCAGCAGCAAACAGGAGAGCTCCTACAATGAGCAGTTCTTC. As protein: CASSKQESSYNEQFF.

This clonotype was counted many times. The chain joins TRBV18 to TRBJ2-3; 9 bases agree with TRBD1. J gave up 2 bases and V 1 base, and 4 bases lay outside the gene matches. CDR3 size: 16 residues. In germline, CDR1 is KGHSH, CDR2 LQKENI. The CDR3 sequence is CASSPRDRVVTDTQYF. DNA for the CDR3: TGTGCCAGCTCACCACGGGACAGGGTCGTCACAGATACGCAGTATTTT.

CDR3 sequence: CASSESREFYNSPLHF. CDR3 sequence (DNA): TGTGCCAGCAGTGAATCCAGAGAGTTTTATAATTCACCCCTCCACTTT. The chain recombines TRBV6-1 with TRBJ1-6; D is undetermined. Germline-derived CDR1 and CDR2 are MNHNS and SASEGT. V lost 2 bases and J 4 bases, leaving 12 bases between the germline ends. The CDR3 loop spans 16 amino acids.

This clonotype appeared many times. The V call is TRBV5-1, the J call TRBJ2-7; the match to TRBD2 covers 9 bases. V dropped 4 bases and J dropped 3; count of bases not matched to a gene: 5. CDR1 and CDR2 from the germline V gene are SGHRS and YFSETQ. There are 14 residues in the CDR3. The chain's CDR3 is CASSPAGGHYEQYF. The DNA for the CDR3 is TGCGCCAGCAGCCCAGCGGGAGGCCACTACGAGCAGTACTTC.

This clonotype was found a few times. The CDR3 DNA reads as TGTGCCAGCAGATTGGGCACAGTCAACTCTGGAAACACCATATATTTT. It encodes CASRLGTVNSGNTIYF. The V call is TRBV12-3 or TRBV12-4, the J call TRBJ1-3; D unresolved. The CDR3 totals 16 residues. Trimming shortened V by 6 bases and J by 0 bases, and 15 bases separated the two germline ends.

This chain connects TRBV19 to TRBJ2-2; 8 positions match TRBD2. The CDR3 is 16 amino acids. The ends lost 5 bases at V and 0 bases at J; junction bases unmatched: 5. Germline V gene lookup returns CDR1 LNHDA and CDR2 SQIVND (reference sequence). CDR3 loop: CASSFLAGSNTGELFF. The DNA for the CDR3 is TGTGCCAGTAGTTTCCTAGCGGGCTCGAACACCGGGGAGCTGTTTTTT.

As concerns this clonotype: Mismatch with germline at one junction end may stem from a read error. V and J are TRBV24-1 and TRBJ2-7; 7 bases fit TRBD1. CDR3 length equals 17 residues. CDR1 and CDR2 from the germline V gene are KGHDR and SFDVKD. CDR3 sequence reads: CVTTDPYTGESHYEQYF. Here the CDR3 DNA reads TGTGTCACCACTGATCCTTATACAGGGGAATCTCACTACGAGCAGTACTTC.

Regarding this clonotype: A much larger clone lies a single base off, so this may be a read error. The chain recombines TRBV3-1 with TRBJ2-1, with D perhaps matching TRBD2 (6 bases). The CDR3 is made up of 16 amino acids. Trimming removed 5 bases from V and 0 bases from J, with 14 bases in between. The germline CDR1 and CDR2 sequences are LGHDT and YNNKEL (reference sequence). The CDR3 loop is CASSAYSGSSYNEQFF. In DNA form, the CDR3 reads TGTGCCAGCAGCGCCTATAGCGGTAGCTCCTACAATGAGCAGTTCTTC.

The V and J genes are TRBV7-9 and TRBJ1-1, with unresolved D. Germline CDR1 is SEHNR and CDR2 is FQNEAQ (reference sequence). The germline V and J ends were trimmed by 5 bases and 1 base, with 11 bases remaining between them. The length of the CDR3 is 14 residues. CDR3 DNA sequence: TGTGCCAGCAGCCTAGATTTGACGAACACTGAAGCTTTCTTT. Its protein is CASSLDLTNTEAFF.

There are many counts of this clonotype. This chain uses TRBV12-3 or TRBV12-4 with TRBJ2-5; 8 nucleotides line up with TRBD1. J gave up 2 bases and V 6 bases, and 8 bases lay outside the gene matches. The CDR3 contains 15 residues. CDR3 in amino acids: CASRLGQASQETQYF. The CDR3 DNA sequence: TGTGCCAGCAGGCTGGGACAGGCATCTCAAGAGACCCAGTACTTC.

The table lists this clonotype with a few counts. The chain links TRBV25-1 to TRBJ2-1, with D possibly being TRBD2 (6 bases). V shed 10 bases and J shed 0 bases, with 13 bases lying between them. This CDR3 is built from 14 residues. Germline loops: CDR1 MGHDK, CDR2 SYGVNS. The CDR3 nucleotides are TGTGCCACTTCTAGCGTTCTCTCCTACAATGAGCAGTTCTTC. It is translated as CATSSVLSYNEQFF. The full variable domain, with the rest looked up from reference TRBV25-1 and TRBJ2-1, is EADIYQTPRYLVIGTGKKITLECSQTMGHDKMYWYQQDPGMELHLIHYSYGVNSTEKGDLSSESTVSRIRTEHFPLTLESARPSHTSQYLCATSSVLSYNEQFFGPGTRLTVL.

This clonotype appeared a few times. This chain uses TRBV12-5 with TRBJ1-5; TRBD1 agrees at 8 bases. V was clipped by 5 bases and J by 4 bases; unmatched bases: 4. Germline CDR1 is LGHNT and CDR2 is FRNRAP. The CDR3 consists of 14 residues. This CDR3 is CASGPQGANQPQHF. DNA of the CDR3: TGTGCTAGTGGTCCCCAGGGGGCTAATCAGCCCCAGCATTTT.

The chain carries TRBV27 and TRBJ2-6, with unresolved D. The CDR3 is made up of 16 amino acids. The germline V and J ends were trimmed by 8 bases and 0 bases, with 14 bases remaining between them. CDR1 MNHEY and CDR2 SMNVEV come from the germline V gene (reference sequence). The CDR3 protein is CASASPRLSGANVLTF. DNA for the CDR3: TGTGCCAGCGCTTCTCCCCGGCTCTCTGGGGCCAACGTCCTGACTTTC. Based on the CDR3 plus reference TRBV27 and TRBJ2-6, the full variable domain is EAQVTQNPRYLITVTGKKLTVTCSQNMNHEYMSWYRQDPGLGLRQIYYSMNVEVTDKGDVPEGYKVSRKEKRNFPLILESPSPNQTSLYFCASASPRLSGANVLTFGAGSRLTVL.

This chain joins TRBV9 and TRBJ2-7; 9 nucleotides agree with TRBD1. Germline V gene sequence: CDR1 SGDLS, CDR2 YYNGEE. The trim removed 5 bases at V and 1 base at J, leaving 4 bases unmatched. The CDR3 is 14 residues long. CDR3 loop: CASRHGQGSYEQYF. The CDR3 DNA reads TGTGCCAGCAGACACGGACAGGGGTCCTACGAGCAGTACTTC.